This TCR beta chain was documented in a study of PD-1 blockade in classical Hodgkin lymphoma (TCRdb year 2020). Regarding the study in general: Nivolumab dosing was 3 mg/kg intravenously every 2 weeks, continuing until either disease progression or unacceptable toxicity. The study used CyTOF and TCR beta sequencing to define a peripheral blood immune signature of response to PD-1 blockade in classical Hodgkin lymphoma. The investigation overall reported the following: Newly diagnosed patients were reported to have lower baseline TCR diversity than healthy donors, and relapsed/refractory patients were reported to have lower baseline TCR diversity still. By C4D1, a significant rise was seen in CD4+ TCR diversity but not in CD8+ TCR diversity (p=0.0027 vs p=0.16), and the rise was most apparent among complete responders (p=0.02). Lower diversity was seen in patients whose nivolumab began less than 1 year after ASCT, and these patients were left out of later analyses so that immune reconstitution would not confound the results. Baseline diversity similar to that of newly diagnosed patients was observed in trial patients achieving complete response, whereas significantly lower diversity was observed in partial responders and progressors. The study covered only a single clinical trial cohort, and the causes of the repertoire differences, possibly disease activity or prior therapy, were still not defined.

Genomic DNA was extracted with the Qiagen DNeasy kit from unsorted PBMCs and from negatively selected CD4+ and CD8+ fractions. Amplification of TCR beta CDR3 regions was done by immunoSEQ multiplex PCR with primers that anneal to V and J segments. A synthetic immune receptor repertoire was used to minimize amplification bias, and any residual bias was removed computationally once sequencing was done. On the study's bioinformatics: Custom Python scripts were used to quantify repertoire diversity as the Shannon entropy index. Unsorted, CD4+ and CD8+ repertoires were analyzed separately, except in combined analyses where CD4+ and CD8+ sequences were merged in silico. A clone was considered expanded if an increase in frequency of at least 2-fold after treatment relative to C1D1 was found, and a pseudocount of 0.5 was applied to clones undetected at baseline. Singleton clones were defined as clones with 0 or 1 copy at C1D1, and non-singleton clones were defined as clones with 2 or more copies. Clones expanded in unsorted samples were annotated as CD4+, CD8+ or unknown by matching protein sequences in sorted samples from the same patient. Diversity changes from C1D1 to C4D1 were tested in paired samples using Wilcoxon tests. TCRdb took over this immuneACCESS table, retaining in-frame rearrangements with V and J assigned. Such tables are incomplete; in checked studies, under half of the missing clones stem from an unresolved V gene, and the remainder is unexplained. For V, J and clone size, that table is used; D and trimming come from the DNA. This sample comprises 25,000 to 30,000 clones, 80% to 90% of them detected only once. Jointly, the top ten make up 0.5% to 0.65% of the sample.

The cysteine opens and the phenylalanine closes a CDR3 of 16 amino acids. Only the CDR3 DNA is retained, 48 bases long and in frame from the first base. The V end loses 5 bases and the J end loses 1 base, and a stretch of 17 bases separates them. The germline V gene sets CDR1 to SGHAT and CDR2 to FQNNGV. The time point label, read with the paper, signifies: cycle 4 day 1 (C4D1), after 6 weeks of nivolumab. Every trial patient had relapsed following autologous stem cell transplantation, and prior brentuximab vedotin exposure was what differed among cohorts A, B and C. CD4+ T cells were purified from thawed PBMCs by magnetic negative selection with a Miltenyi CD4+ T cell isolation kit. The trial cohort was composed of around 60 patients with relapsed/refractory classical Hodgkin lymphoma, for whom complete response, partial response or progressive disease was recorded as best overall response. Trial patients were treated with single-agent nivolumab in the multi-cohort phase II CheckMate 205 trial. An independent review committee assessed best overall response by applying the 2007 International Working Group response criteria. Trial PBMCs were collected just before the start of nivolumab (C1D1) and during therapy at cycle 2 day 1 and cycle 4 day 1. Peripheral blood was collected in 8 mL Vacutainer Cell Preparation Tubes, from which PBMCs were isolated by centrifugation and then cryopreserved. Purified CD4+ and CD8+ fractions were prepared only for cases where an additional PBMC sample was available. Magnetically labelled cells were removed on LS columns in a quadroMACS separator, and the flow-through was collected as the purified fraction.

Details on this clone: The antigen this receptor binds is unknown. No clone much larger than this one lies a single base away; base qualities are absent.

The rearranged segments are TRBV11-2 and TRBJ1-1; the D gene identity is not certain. This sample comprised CD4+ T cells from blood, obtained before the fourth cycle of nivolumab. The TCR comes from a human donor with classical Hodgkin lymphoma. The CDR3: CASSLAEVGSNTEAFF. The DNA reads as follows: TGTGCCAGCAGCCTAGCGGAGGTCGGCTCGAACACTGAAGCTTTCTTT.